This T cell receptor beta chain was sequenced during a study of cytomegalovirus exposure and HLA in healthy donors. Looked up from germline, CDR1 is MNHNS and CDR2 is SASEGT. The CDR3 totals 14 residues. V dropped 10 bases and J dropped 2; count of bases not matched to a gene: 11. This clone was detected a few times. Primers included in the PCR were 60 Vbeta and 13 Jbeta primers. Method: immunoSEQ multiplex PCR; TCRdb's copy keeps in-frame clones and lacks some. The sample contains approximately 150,000 clones, 75% to 80% of which appear only once. This chain connects TRBV6-1 to TRBJ2-7, with 7 bases fitting TRBD2. The sequencing sample was made of PBMCs. The sequence came from an older woman in good health and CMV-seronegative. This CDR3 reads CATANRGTTYEQYF. The CDR3 DNA follows: TGTGCCACCGCGAATCGGGGGACTACCTACGAGCAGTACTTC.